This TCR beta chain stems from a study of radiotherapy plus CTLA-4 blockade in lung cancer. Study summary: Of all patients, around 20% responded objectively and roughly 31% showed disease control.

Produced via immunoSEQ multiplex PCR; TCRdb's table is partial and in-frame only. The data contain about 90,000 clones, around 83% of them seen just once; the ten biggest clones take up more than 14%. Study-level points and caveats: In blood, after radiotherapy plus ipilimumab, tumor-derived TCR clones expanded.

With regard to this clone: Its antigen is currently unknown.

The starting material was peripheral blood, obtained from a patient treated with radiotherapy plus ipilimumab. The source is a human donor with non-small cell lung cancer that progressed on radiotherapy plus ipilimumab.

In DNA, the CDR3 is TGTGCCAGCACCCTCCCGGACTCCTACAATGAGCAGTTCTTC. This sequence encodes CASTLPDSYNEQFF. The chain links TRBV6-6 to TRBJ2-1; D is unclear. Trimming pared 7 bases from V and 0 bases from J, leaving 10 bases between. The CDR3 sequence is 14 residues long. The V gene's germline CDR1 is MNHNY and CDR2 SVGAGI (reference sequence).